The T cell receptor (beta chain) described here comes from a study of T cells in Graves' hyperthyroidism and ophthalmopathy. Study background: The authors collected peripheral blood at initial diagnosis, before any treatment.

This clonotype was observed many times. Its antigen is not identified. The trim removed 1 base at V and 5 bases at J, leaving 7 bases unmatched. The germline V gene has CDR1 DFQATT and CDR2 SNEGSKA (reference sequence). The CDR3 runs 15 residues. With duration under 3 months, ophthalmopathy was active: Clinical Activity Score at least 3, NOSPECS at least 4. General observations from the study: Prediction of ophthalmopathy progression came a median roughly 6.7 months pre-onset. Researchers report that a 13 V-J model separated ophthalmopathy from stable hyperthyroidism.

The investigators amplified TCR beta CDR3 regions from RNA transcripts. Carried out on the TCR CDR3, a first-round RT-PCR used the HTBI primer set. TCRdb fed the multiplex PCR reads into MiXCR, producing one record per CDR3 protein. The data show under 250,000 distinct CDR3 sequences, around 26% seen once. The chain recombines TRBV20-1 with TRBJ2-7; 11 bases are shared with TRBD2. The TCR comes from a woman aged 35 to 49 with Graves' ophthalmopathy. The sample comprised blood. The CDR3 sequence: CSARVLAGVYDEQYF. The DNA for the CDR3 is TGCAGTGCTAGAGTACTAGCGGGAGTGTACGACGAGCAGTACTTC.